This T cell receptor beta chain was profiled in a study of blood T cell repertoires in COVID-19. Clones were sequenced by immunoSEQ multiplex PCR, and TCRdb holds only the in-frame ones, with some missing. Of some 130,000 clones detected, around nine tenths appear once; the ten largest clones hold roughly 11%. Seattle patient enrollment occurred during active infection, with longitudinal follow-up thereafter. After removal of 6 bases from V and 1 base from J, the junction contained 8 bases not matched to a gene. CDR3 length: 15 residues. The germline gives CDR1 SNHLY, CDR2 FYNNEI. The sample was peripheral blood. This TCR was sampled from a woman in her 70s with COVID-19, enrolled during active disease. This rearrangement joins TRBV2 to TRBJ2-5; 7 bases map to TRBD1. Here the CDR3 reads CASRGRDSPQETQYF. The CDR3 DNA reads TGTGCCAGCAGGGGTAGGGACAGTCCCCAAGAGACCCAGTACTTC.